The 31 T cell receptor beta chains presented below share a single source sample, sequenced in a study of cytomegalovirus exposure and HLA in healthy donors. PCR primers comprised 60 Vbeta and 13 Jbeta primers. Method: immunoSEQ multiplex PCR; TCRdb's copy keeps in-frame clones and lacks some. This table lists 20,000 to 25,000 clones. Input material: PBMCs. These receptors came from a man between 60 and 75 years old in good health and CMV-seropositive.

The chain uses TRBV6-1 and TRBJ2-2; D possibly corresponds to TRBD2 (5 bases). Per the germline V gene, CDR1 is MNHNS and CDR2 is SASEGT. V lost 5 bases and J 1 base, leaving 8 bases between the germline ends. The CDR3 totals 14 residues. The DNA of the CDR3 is TGTGCCAGCAGTTTCGAGGGGAACACCGGGGAGCTGTTTTTT. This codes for CASSFEGNTGELFF.

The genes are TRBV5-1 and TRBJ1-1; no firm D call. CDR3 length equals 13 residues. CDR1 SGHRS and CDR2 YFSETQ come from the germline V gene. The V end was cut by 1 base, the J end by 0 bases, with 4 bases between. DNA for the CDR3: TGCGCCAGCAGCTTGTCTATGAACACTGAAGCTTTCTTT. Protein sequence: CASSLSMNTEAFF. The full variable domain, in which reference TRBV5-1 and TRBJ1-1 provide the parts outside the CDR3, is KAGVTQTPRYLIKTRGQQVTLSCSPISGHRSVSWYQQTPGQGLQFLFEYFSETQRNKGNFPGRFSGRQFSNSRSEMNVSTLELGDSALYLCASSLSMNTEAFFGQGTRLTVV.

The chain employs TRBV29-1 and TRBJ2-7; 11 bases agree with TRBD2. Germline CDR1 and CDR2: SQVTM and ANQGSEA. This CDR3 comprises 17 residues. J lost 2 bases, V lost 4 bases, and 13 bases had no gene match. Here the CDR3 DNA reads TGCAGCGTTGCCGGGACTAGCGGACCATCTTCCGCCTACGAGCAGTACTTC. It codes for CSVAGTSGPSSAYEQYF.

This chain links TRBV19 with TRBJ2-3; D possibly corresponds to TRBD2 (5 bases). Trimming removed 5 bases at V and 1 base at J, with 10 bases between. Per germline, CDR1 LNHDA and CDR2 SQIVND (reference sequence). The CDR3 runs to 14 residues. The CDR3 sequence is CASSRGRRTDTQYF. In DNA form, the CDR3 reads TGTGCCAGTAGTCGGGGTAGGCGCACAGATACGCAGTATTTT.

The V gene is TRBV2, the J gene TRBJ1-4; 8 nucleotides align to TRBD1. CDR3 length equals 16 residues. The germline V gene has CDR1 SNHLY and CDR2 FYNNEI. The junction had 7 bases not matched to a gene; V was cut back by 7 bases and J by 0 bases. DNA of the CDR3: TGTGCCAGCAAAGGGACAGGACCACCAACTAATGAAAAACTGTTTTTT. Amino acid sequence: CASKGTGPPTNEKLFF.

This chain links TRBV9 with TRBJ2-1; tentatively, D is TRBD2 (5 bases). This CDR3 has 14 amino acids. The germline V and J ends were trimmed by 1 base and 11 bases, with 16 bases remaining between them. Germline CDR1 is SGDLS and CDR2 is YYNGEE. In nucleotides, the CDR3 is TGTGCCAGCAGCGTACAAATTGAGGGCCAAAAGCAGTTCTTC. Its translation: CASSVQIEGQKQFF. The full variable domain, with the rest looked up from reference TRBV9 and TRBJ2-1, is DSGVTQTPKHLITATGQRVTLRCSPRSGDLSVYWYQQSLDQGLQFLIQYYNGEERAKGNILERFSAQQFPDLHSELNLSSLELGDSALYFCASSVQIEGQKQFFGPGTRLTVL.

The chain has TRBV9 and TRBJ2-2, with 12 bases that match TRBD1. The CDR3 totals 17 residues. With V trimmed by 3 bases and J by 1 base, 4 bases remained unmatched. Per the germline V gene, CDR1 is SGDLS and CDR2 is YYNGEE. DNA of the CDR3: TGTGCCAGCAGCGCCGGGACAGGGGGCCTGAACACCGGGGAGCTGTTTTTT. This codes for CASSAGTGGLNTGELFF.

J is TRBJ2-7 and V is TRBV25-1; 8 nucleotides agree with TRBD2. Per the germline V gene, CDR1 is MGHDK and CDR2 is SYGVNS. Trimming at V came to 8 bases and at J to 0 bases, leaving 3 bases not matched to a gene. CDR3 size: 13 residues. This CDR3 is CASEGTSSYEQYF. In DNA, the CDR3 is TGTGCCAGCGAGGGGACTAGCTCCTACGAGCAGTACTTC.

CDR3 sequence: CASSVGPQGNTEAFF. In DNA form, the CDR3 reads TGTGCCAGCAGCGTAGGCCCACAGGGGAACACTGAAGCTTTCTTT. The V and J genes are TRBV9 and TRBJ1-1; TRBD1 is a possible D gene (6 bases). V dropped 0 bases and J dropped 1 base, with 10 bases sitting between them. The germline V gene encodes CDR1 SGDLS and CDR2 YYNGEE. The CDR3 spans 15 residues. Complete variable domain (other parts from reference TRBV9 and TRBJ1-1): DSGVTQTPKHLITATGQRVTLRCSPRSGDLSVYWYQQSLDQGLQFLIQYYNGEERAKGNILERFSAQQFPDLHSELNLSSLELGDSALYFCASSVGPQGNTEAFFGQGTRLTVV.

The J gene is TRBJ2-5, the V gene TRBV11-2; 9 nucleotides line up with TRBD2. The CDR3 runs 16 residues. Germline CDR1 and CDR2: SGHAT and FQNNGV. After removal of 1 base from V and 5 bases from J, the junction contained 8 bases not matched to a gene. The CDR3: CASSLGIGSGGETQYF. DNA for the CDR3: TGTGCCAGCAGCTTAGGGATCGGTAGCGGGGGCGAGACCCAGTACTTC.

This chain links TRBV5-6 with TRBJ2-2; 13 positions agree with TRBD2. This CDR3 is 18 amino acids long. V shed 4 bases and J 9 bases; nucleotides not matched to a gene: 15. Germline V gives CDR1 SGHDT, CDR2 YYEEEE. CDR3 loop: CASSPAGVGLAGTRELFF. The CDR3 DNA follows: TGTGCCAGCAGCCCAGCGGGAGTGGGACTAGCGGGAACGAGGGAGCTGTTTTTT.

CDR3 nucleotide sequence: TGCGCCAGCAGCCCCAAAAACCAAGAGACCCAGTACTTC. The encoded protein is CASSPKNQETQYF. The chain joins TRBV4-1 to TRBJ2-5; D gene unclear. Germline assignment: CDR1 MGHRA and CDR2 YSYEKL. This CDR3 spans 13 amino acids. Trimming cost V 4 bases and J 0 bases, with 6 bases left between them.

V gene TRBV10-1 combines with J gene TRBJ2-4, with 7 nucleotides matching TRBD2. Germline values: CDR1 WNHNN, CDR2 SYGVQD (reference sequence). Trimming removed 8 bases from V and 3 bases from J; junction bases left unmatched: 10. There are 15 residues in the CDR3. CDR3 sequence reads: CASGQGGSGKNIQYF. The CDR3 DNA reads TGCGCCAGCGGGCAGGGAGGGTCCGGCAAAAACATTCAGTACTTC.

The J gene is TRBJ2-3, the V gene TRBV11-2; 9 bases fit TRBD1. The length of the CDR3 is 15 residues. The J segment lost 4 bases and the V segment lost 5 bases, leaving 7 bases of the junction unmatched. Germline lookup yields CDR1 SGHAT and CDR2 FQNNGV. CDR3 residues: CASSQLTGGADTQYF. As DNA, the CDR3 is TGTGCCAGCAGCCAATTAACAGGGGGCGCAGATACGCAGTATTTT.

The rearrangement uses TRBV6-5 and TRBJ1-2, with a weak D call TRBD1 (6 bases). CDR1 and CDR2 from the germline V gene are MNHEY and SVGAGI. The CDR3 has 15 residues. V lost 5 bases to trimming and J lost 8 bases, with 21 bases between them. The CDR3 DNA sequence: TGTGCCAGCAGTCCGCCCGGCTCAGGGGTTGCAGGCTACACCTTC. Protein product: CASSPPGSGVAGYTF.

The CDR3 is CASKFRAADTQYF. The CDR3 DNA reads TGCGCCAGCAAATTCAGGGCCGCAGATACGCAGTATTTT. The V call is TRBV5-1, the J call TRBJ2-3, with D maybe TRBD1 (5 bases). The CDR3 consists of 13 residues. Trimming took 6 bases from V and 4 from J, leaving 12 bases between them. Germline-derived CDR1 and CDR2 are SGHRS and YFSETQ.

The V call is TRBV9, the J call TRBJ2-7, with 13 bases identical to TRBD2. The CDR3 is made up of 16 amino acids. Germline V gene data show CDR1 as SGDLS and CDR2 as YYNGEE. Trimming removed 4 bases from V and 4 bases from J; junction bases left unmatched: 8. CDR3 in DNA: TGTGCCAGCAGCCCCGGACTAGCGGGAGATGGGTACGAGCAGTACTTC. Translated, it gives CASSPGLAGDGYEQYF.

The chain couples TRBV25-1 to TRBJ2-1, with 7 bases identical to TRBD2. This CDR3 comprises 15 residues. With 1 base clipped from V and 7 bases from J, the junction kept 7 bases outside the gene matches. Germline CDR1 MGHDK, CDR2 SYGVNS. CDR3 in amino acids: CASSELGLAVNEQFF. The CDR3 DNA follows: TGTGCCAGCAGTGAATTAGGGCTAGCGGTGAATGAGCAGTTCTTC.

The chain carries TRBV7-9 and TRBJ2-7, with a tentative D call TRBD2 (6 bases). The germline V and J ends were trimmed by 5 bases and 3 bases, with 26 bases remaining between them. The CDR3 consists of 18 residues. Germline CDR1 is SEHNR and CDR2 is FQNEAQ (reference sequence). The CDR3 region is CASSNARAVTGENYEQYF. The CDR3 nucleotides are TGTGCCAGCAGCAATGCCCGTGCCGTAACGGGAGAGAACTACGAGCAGTACTTC. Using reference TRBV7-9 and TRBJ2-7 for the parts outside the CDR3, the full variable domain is DTGVSQNPRHKITKRGQNVTFRCDPISEHNRLYWYRQTLGQGPEFLTYFQNEAQLEKSRLLSDRFSAERPKGSFSTLEIQRTEQGDSAMYLCASSNARAVTGENYEQYFGPGTRLTVT.

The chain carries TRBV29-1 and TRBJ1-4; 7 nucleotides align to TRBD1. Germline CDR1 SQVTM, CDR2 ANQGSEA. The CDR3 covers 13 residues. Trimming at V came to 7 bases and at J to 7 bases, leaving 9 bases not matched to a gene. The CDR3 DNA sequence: TGCAGCGCCAGAGGGGGCGAAGGTGAAAAACTGTTTTTT. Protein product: CSARGGEGEKLFF.

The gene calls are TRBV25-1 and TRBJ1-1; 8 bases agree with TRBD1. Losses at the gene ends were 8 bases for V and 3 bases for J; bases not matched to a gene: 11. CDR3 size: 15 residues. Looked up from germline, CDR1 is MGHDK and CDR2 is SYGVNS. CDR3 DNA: TGTGCCAGCTCGAAGGCAGGGGGCGATTACACTGAAGCTTTCTTT. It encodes CASSKAGGDYTEAFF.

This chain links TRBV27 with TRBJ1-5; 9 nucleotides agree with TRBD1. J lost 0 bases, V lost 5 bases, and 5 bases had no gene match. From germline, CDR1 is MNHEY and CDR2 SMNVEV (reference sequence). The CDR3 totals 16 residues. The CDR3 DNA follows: TGTGCCAGCAGTGGGCGGGACAGGGATAGCAATCAGCCCCAGCATTTT. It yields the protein CASSGRDRDSNQPQHF.

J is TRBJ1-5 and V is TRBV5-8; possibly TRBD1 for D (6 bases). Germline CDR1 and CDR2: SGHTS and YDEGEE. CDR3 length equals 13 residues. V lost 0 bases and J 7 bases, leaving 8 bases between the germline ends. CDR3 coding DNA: TGTGCCAGCAGCTTGGACAGGGACCAGCCCCAGCATTTT. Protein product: CASSLDRDQPQHF.

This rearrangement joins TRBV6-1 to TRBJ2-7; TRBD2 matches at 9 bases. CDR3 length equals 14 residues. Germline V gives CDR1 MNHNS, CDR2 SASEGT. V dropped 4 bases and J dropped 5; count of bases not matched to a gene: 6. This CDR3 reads CASSGLADPHEQYF. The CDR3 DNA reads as TGTGCCAGCAGTGGACTAGCGGACCCCCACGAGCAGTACTTC.

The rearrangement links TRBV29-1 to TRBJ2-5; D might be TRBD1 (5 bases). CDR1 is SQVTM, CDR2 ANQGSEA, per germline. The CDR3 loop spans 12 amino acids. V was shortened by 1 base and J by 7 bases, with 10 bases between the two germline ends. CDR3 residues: CSVEVGPGTQYF. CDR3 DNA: TGCAGCGTTGAAGTGGGGCCGGGGACCCAGTACTTC.

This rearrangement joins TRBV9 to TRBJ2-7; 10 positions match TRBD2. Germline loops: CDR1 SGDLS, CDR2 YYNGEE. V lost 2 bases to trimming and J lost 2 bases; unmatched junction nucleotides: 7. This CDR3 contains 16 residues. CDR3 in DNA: TGTGCCAGCAGCGTTGGAACTAGCGGGGCCCCCTACGAGCAGTACTTC. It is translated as CASSVGTSGAPYEQYF.

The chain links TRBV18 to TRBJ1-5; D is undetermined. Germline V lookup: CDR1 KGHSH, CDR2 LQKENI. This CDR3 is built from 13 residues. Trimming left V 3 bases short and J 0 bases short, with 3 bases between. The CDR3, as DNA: TGTGCCAGCTCACCTAGTAGCAATCAGCCCCAGCATTTT. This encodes CASSPSSNQPQHF.

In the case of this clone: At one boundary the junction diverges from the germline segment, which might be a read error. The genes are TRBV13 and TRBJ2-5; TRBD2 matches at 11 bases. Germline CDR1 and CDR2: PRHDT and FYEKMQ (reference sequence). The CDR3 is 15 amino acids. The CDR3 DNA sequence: TGTGCCAGCAGCGCCCGGGGTAGCGGGAGGGTCCGGGCCCACTTC. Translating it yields CASSARGSGRVRAHF.

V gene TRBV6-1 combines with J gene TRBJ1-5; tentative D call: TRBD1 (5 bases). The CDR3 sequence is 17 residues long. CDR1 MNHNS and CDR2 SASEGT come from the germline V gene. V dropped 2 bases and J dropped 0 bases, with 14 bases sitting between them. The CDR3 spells CASSERRTSSSNQPQHF. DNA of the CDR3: TGTGCCAGCAGTGAACGAAGGACATCATCTAGCAATCAGCCCCAGCATTTT.

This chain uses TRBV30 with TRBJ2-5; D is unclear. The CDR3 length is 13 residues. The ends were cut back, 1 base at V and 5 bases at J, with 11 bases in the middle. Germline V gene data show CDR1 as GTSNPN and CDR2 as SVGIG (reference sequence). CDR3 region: CAWSATFGETQYF. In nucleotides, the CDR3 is TGTGCCTGGAGTGCGACTTTCGGGGAGACCCAGTACTTC.

The CDR3 loop reads CASSSTRGNTEAFF. CDR3 DNA: TGTGCCAGCAGCTCGACCAGGGGTAACACTGAAGCTTTCTTT. The chain recombines TRBV5-4 with TRBJ1-1, with a possible D match to TRBD1 (6 bases). V dropped 3 bases and J dropped 2 bases, with 11 bases sitting between them. The CDR3 has 14 residues. From germline, CDR1 is SGHNT and CDR2 YYREEE (reference sequence). The whole variable domain, remainder taken from reference TRBV5-4 and TRBJ1-1, is ETGVTQSPTHLIKTRGQQVTLRCSSQSGHNTVSWYQQALGQGPQFIFQYYREEENGRGNFPPRFSGLQFPNYSSELNVNALELDDSALYLCASSSTRGNTEAFFGQGTRLTVV.